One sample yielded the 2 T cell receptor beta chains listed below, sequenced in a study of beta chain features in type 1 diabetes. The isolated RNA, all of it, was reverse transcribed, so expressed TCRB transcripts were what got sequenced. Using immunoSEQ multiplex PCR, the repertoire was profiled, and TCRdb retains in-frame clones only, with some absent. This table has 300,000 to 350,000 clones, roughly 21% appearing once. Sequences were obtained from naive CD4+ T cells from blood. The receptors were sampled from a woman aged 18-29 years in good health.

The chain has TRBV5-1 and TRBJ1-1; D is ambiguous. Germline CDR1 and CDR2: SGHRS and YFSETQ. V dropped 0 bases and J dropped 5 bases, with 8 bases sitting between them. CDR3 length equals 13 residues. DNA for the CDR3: TGCGCCAGCAGCTTGGGGCCGCAGACTGAAGCTTTCTTT. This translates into CASSLGPQTEAFF.

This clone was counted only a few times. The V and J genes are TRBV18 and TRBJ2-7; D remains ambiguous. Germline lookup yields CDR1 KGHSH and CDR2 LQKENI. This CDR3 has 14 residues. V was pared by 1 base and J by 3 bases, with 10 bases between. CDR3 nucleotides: TGTGCCAGCTCACCACAGGCGCCTAGCTACGAGCAGTACTTC. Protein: CASSPQAPSYEQYF.